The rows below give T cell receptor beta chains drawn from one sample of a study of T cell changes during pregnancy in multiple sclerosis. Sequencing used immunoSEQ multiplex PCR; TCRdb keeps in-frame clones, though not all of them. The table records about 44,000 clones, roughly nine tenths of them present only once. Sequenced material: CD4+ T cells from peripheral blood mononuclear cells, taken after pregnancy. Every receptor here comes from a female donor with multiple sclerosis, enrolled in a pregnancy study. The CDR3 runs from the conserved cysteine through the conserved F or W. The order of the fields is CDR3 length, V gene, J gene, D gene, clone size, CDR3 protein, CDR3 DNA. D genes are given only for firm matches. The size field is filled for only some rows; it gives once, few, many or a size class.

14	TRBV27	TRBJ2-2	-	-	CASSPRQVSGELFF	TGTGCCAGCAGTCCAAGACAGGTCTCCGGGGAGCTGTTTTTT
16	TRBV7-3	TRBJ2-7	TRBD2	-	CASSQASGRNSYEQYF	TGTGCCAGCAGCCAAGCAAGCGGGAGGAACTCCTACGAGCAGTACTTC
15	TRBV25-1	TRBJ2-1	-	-	CASSVAGPSYNEQFF	TGTGCCAGCAGTGTCGCGGGACCTTCATACAATGAGCAGTTCTTC
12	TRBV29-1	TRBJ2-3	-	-	CSATSFPDTQYF	TGCAGCGCGACATCTTTTCCCGATACGCAGTATTTT
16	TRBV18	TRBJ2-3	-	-	CASSPLRQAQGDTQYF	TGTGCCAGCTCACCATTAAGACAGGCCCAGGGAGATACGCAGTATTTT
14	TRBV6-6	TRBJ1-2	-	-	CASSYSALNYGYTF	TGTGCCAGCAGTTACTCAGCATTAAACTATGGCTACACCTTC
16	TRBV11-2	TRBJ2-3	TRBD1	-	CASSRAEGAGTDTQYF	TGTGCCAGCAGCCGCGCCGAGGGGGCCGGGACAGATACGCAGTATTTT
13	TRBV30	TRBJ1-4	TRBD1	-	CASYRGNNEKLFF	TGTGCCTCCTACAGGGGGAATAATGAAAAACTGTTTTTT
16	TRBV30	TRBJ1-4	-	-	CAWAQTGSLTNEKLFF	TGTGCCTGGGCCCAGACGGGGTCCCTCACGAATGAAAAACTGTTTTTT
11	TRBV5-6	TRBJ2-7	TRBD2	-	CASGRVGEQYF	TGTGCCAGCGGGAGGGTTGGCGAGCAGTACTTC
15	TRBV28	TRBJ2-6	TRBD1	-	CASRIQGAGANVLTF	TGTGCCAGCAGAATACAGGGGGCTGGGGCCAACGTCCTGACTTTC
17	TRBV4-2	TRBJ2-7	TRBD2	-	CASSQDLASGSIYEQYF	TGTGCCAGCAGCCAAGATCTGGCTAGCGGGAGCATATACGAGCAGTACTTC
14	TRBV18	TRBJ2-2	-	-	CASSPPGDTGELFF	TGTGCCAGCTCACCACCAGGGGACACCGGGGAGCTGTTTTTT
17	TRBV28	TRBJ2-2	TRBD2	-	CASTDSPLAGGAGELFF	TGTGCCAGCACCGACTCCCCTCTAGCGGGAGGGGCCGGGGAGCTGTTTTTT
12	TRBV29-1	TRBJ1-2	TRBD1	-	CSVEQGAGGYTF	TGCAGCGTTGAACAGGGGGCGGGAGGCTACACCTTC
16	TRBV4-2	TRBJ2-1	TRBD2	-	CASSQDSSGNFNEQFF	TGTGCCAGCAGCCAAGATAGTAGCGGGAATTTCAATGAGCAGTTCTTC
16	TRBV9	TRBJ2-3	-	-	CASSASMRDGRLTQYF	TGTGCCAGCAGCGCCTCTATGCGGGACGGCCGGCTGACGCAGTATTTT
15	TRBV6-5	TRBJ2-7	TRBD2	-	CASSYSALAAYEQYF	TGTGCCAGCAGTTACTCGGCCCTAGCGGCCTACGAGCAGTACTTC
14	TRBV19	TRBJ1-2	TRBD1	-	CASSTTGANYGYTF	TGTGCCAGTAGTACGACAGGGGCTAACTATGGCTACACCTTC
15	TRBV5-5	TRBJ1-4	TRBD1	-	CASSSTGGRDEKLFF	TGTGCCAGCAGCTCGACAGGGGGCAGGGATGAAAAACTGTTTTTT
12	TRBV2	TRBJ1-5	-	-	CASGGVGQPQHF	TGTGCCAGCGGGGGGGTGGGTCAGCCCCAGCATTTT
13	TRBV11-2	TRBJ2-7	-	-	CASSLEPRGEQYF	TGTGCCAGCAGCTTAGAGCCGAGAGGCGAGCAGTACTTC
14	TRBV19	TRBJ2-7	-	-	CASRNYRVQGEQYF	TGTGCCAGCCGGAATTACAGGGTACAAGGCGAGCAGTACTTC
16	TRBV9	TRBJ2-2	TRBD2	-	CASSLRLAGGVGELFF	TGTGCCAGCAGCTTAAGACTAGCGGGAGGTGTCGGGGAGCTGTTTTTT
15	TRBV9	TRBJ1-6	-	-	CASSVLRSYNSPLHF	TGTGCCAGCAGCGTTTTGAGGTCCTATAATTCACCCCTCCACTTT
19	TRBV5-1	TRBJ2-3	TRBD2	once	CASSSDPGLAGVGTDTQYF	TGCGCCAGCAGCTCAGATCCGGGACTAGCGGGAGTAGGCACAGATACGCAGTATTTT
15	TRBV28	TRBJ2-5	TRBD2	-	CASSFRTSGGETQYF	TGTGCCAGCAGTTTCAGGACTAGCGGCGGGGAGACCCAGTACTTC
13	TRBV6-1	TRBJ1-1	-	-	CASSEDKWPEAFF	TGTGCCAGCAGTGAAGATAAGTGGCCTGAAGCTTTCTTT
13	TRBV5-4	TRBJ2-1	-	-	CASSFQPGDEQFF	TGTGCCAGCAGCTTTCAGCCAGGTGATGAGCAGTTCTTC
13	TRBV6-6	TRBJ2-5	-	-	CASRGGGVETQYF	TGTGCCAGCCGCGGAGGAGGGGTGGAGACCCAGTACTTC
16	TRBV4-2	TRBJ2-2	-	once	CASSQYHRDLTGELFF	TGTGCCAGCAGCCAGTACCATCGCGACTTAACCGGGGAGCTGTTTTTT
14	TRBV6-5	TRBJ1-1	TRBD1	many	CASSSGTGRTEAFF	TGTGCCAGCAGTTCTGGGACAGGGAGGACTGAAGCTTTCTTT
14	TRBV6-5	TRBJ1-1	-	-	CASTVRGANTEAFF	TGTGCCAGCACCGTTCGGGGGGCTAACACTGAAGCTTTCTTT
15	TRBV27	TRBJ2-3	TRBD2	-	CASSLAGRGPDTQYF	TGTGCCAGCAGTTTAGCGGGGAGGGGCCCAGATACGCAGTATTTT
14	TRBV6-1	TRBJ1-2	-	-	CASSEGGGSDGYTF	TGTGCCAGCAGTGAAGGAGGGGGATCGGATGGCTACACCTTC
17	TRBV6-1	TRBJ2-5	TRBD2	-	CASSEAPGLVSQETQYF	TGTGCCAGCAGTGAAGCGCCGGGACTAGTTAGCCAAGAGACCCAGTACTTC
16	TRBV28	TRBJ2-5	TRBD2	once	CASNGGVAGPQETQYF	TGTGCCAGCAATGGGGGAGTAGCGGGGCCTCAAGAGACCCAGTACTTC
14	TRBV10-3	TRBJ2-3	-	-	CAISRDSLTDTQYF	TGTGCCATCAGCCGGGACTCCCTCACAGATACGCAGTATTTT
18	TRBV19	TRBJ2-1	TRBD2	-	CASSIAPTSVLAYNEQFF	TGTGCCAGTAGTATAGCTCCTACTAGCGTACTAGCCTACAATGAGCAGTTCTTC
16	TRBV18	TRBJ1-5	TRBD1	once	CASSRGDRASNQPQHF	TGTGCCAGCTCACGCGGGGACAGGGCTAGCAATCAGCCCCAGCATTTT
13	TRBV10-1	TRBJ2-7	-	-	CASSRGSRGEQYF	TGCGCCAGCAGTCGCGGCTCCCGGGGCGAGCAGTACTTC
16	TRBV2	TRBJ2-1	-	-	CASSGLTSKSYNEQFF	TGTGCCAGCAGTGGCCTTACTAGCAAATCCTACAATGAGCAGTTCTTC
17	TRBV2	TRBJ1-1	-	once	CASSDSRTASKNTEAFF	TGTGCCAGCAGTGATTCCCGGACAGCTAGCAAAAACACTGAAGCTTTCTTT